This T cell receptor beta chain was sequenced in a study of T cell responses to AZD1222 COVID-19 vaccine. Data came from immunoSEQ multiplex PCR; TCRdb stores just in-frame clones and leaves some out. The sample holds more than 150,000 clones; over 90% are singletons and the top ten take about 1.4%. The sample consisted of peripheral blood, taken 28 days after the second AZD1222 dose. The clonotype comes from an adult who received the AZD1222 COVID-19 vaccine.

In DNA form, the CDR3 reads TGTGCCAGCAGTTCGGGGTACTACGAGCAGTACTTC. It codes for CASSSGYYEQYF. The chain employs TRBV6-5 and TRBJ2-7; a weak D match, TRBD2 (5 bases). Deletions cut 4 bases from V and 3 bases from J, with 7 bases between. This CDR3 contains 12 residues. CDR1 and CDR2 from the germline V gene are MNHEY and SVGAGI.